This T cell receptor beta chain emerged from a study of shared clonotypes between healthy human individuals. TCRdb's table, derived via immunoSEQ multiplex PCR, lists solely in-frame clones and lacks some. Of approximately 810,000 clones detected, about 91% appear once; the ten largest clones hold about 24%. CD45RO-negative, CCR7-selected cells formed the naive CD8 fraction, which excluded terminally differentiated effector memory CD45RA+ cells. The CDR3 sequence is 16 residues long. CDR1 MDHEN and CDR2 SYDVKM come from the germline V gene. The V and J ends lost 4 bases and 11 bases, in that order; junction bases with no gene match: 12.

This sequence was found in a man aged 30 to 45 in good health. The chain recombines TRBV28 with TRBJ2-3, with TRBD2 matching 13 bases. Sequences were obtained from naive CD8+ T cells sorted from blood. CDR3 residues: CASSSDRGLAGALQYF. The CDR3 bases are TGTGCCAGCAGTTCCGACCGAGGACTAGCGGGAGCGTTGCAGTATTTT.